This TCR beta chain was retrieved from a study of blood T cells in healthy people across ages (dated by TCRdb to the mid-2010s). Regarding the complete study: Template switching captured roughly one uniquely barcoded TCR beta cDNA molecule per two T cells in model experiments. To track age-related changes in TCR beta repertoire diversity, the study relied on deep sequencing normalized with unique cDNA molecular identifiers. The donors were split into four age groups: young (average 16 years), middle-aged (39), aged (roughly 65) and long-lived (approximately 80). Two additional independent replicas of 1 million unique cDNA reads from the same blood draw were analyzed for two donors (one aged 18 to 30 and one aged 80 or older). The paper as a whole reports these results and caveats: Because profiling used bulk unsorted PBMCs, naive and antigen-experienced compartments could not be compared conclusively. Observed TCR beta diversity correlated strongly with the percentage of naive T cells measured by flow cytometry. The CMV infection status of donors was not known, potentially confounding age-related changes in expanded clonotypes. As age increased, observed TCR beta diversity per million T cells dropped in a roughly linear way, and a significant reduction was already evident by age around 41. Total diversity estimates from one million sequenced T cells were considered lower bounds and underestimates. Compared with the aged group, the long-lived group had more naive CD4+ T cells, fewer expanded clones and increased TCR diversity, a pattern suggesting age selection.

Receptor amplification or capture employed 5' RACE. The sequencer was an Illumina HiSeq 2500. A second PCR of roughly 6 to 11 cycles was run with a J-beta primer mix and a sample-barcoded 5' primer. A unique molecular identifier was introduced onto each TCR beta cDNA molecule by a template-switch 5' adaptor carrying 12 random nucleotides. Each sample yielded at least 2.5 million CDR3-containing paired-end reads. First-strand cDNA synthesis was performed from all RNA using the Mint cDNA synthesis kit, with priming by a TRBC-specific oligonucleotide. Following uracil-DNA glycosylase treatment, all cDNA underwent a first 18-cycle PCR with the universal primers M1SS and BC2_uni_R. For the original study's pipeline: Normalization of each sample was performed by random selection of 1 million high-quality reads, each carrying a distinct molecular identifier. Instead of being binned into consensus sequences, reads that shared molecular identifiers were thrown out. MiTCR, with a Q25 quality threshold and the strictest error-elimination algorithm, was used for CDR3 identification, clonotype clustering and error correction. A nonparametric unseen species model with Euler transformation was used to estimate a lower bound on total TCR beta diversity. Through fastp at Q25 and MiXCR, TCRdb rebuilt clones from the public reads, retaining in-frame beta chains. For every CDR3 protein sequence, its rows merge into one entry that carries the most common genes and DNA. The authors' filters were not applied to this entry. The sample table contains approximately 800,000 distinct CDR3 sequences; only one count was recorded for around 24% of them. The ten largest clones take up 3% of the sample.

Comment on this clonotype: This receptor's antigen is unknown. Base qualities were left out, and no much larger clone turns up one base away.

Between the V and J ends, shortened by 10 bases and 0 bases respectively, the junction contains 10 bases. The cysteine opens and the phenylalanine closes a CDR3 of 12 amino acids. The read is trimmed to its CDR3 DNA, 36 bases read in frame from base 1. The approximately 40 donors, aged roughly 6 to 90 years, were systemically healthy Caucasian individuals from Russia. Around 10 milliliters of peripheral blood were collected from each donor into EDTA-treated Vacutainer tubes. Ficoll-Paque density-gradient centrifugation was used to isolate PBMCs, with at least 6.5 million per sample. Total RNA, at least 6 micrograms per sample, was extracted from PBMCs with Trizol reagent. For every donor, flow cytometry on a PBMC aliquot measured the percentage of naive CD45RAhigh/CD27high T cells. These sequences were also reported in another study, on T cells of mothers and their children. As that second study puts it: Nine systemically healthy Caucasian individuals served as donors, namely three mothers together with their six children. cDNA synthesis consumed the entire amount of extracted RNA, loaded at approximately 1.4 ug RNA in each 15 ul reaction. In the second PCR, the M1S primer added sample barcodes and 2-4 random nucleotides. Over 10 million TCR beta CDR3 reads came from each mother, compared with 2.5 million to 3.5 million reads from each child. Thymic selection shapes the output of TCR recombination in a similar way in related and unrelated pairs, and inherited differences have a minor effect. Normalized repertoire overlap was always slightly but never significantly higher in related than unrelated mother-child pairs. Persistent microchimeric T cell clones were not detected, at a sensitivity of approximately 100 clones per million clonotypes. Deep NGS was used in the study to compare the TCR beta repertoires of mothers and children and to look for features that separate related mother-child pairs from unrelated individuals. The mean age was 40 +/- 4 years for the mothers and approximately 11 +/- 4 years for the children. After adapter ligation with NEBNext reagents, the libraries were sequenced on Illumina HiSeq 2000 with 100+100 nt paired-end reads. To prevent cross-contamination, the mother and child libraries were prepared a month apart and were sequenced in separate runs. Between about 500,000 and 2,100,000 distinct TCR beta clonotypes were identified per donor. Naive TCR beta clonotypes were estimated from low-frequency clonotypes matched to each donor's FACS-determined naive share, without sorting.

The sample consisted of blood. This receptor was obtained from a boy aged 5 to 17 in good health. Recombination joined TRBV12-3 or TRBV12-4 with TRBJ2-7; the D gene is perhaps TRBD1, on 5 matching bases. The CDR3 reads CATRTHSYEQYF. The nucleotides read TGTGCCACCAGGACACACTCCTACGAGCAGTACTTC.